The next 21 T cell receptor beta chains were all read from a single sample in a study of blood T cell repertoires in COVID-19. Generated by immunoSEQ multiplex PCR, the TCRdb table keeps only in-frame clones and is missing some. The table lists hundreds of thousands of clones, roughly 89% of them singletons. The sample consisted of PBMCs or T cells enriched from blood (not recorded which). These receptors all stem from a woman between 45 and 65 years old who had been exposed to COVID-19.

The chain joins TRBV28 to TRBJ1-3, with 10 positions matching TRBD1. From germline, CDR1 is MDHEN and CDR2 SYDVKM. J lost 8 bases, V lost 6 bases, and 10 bases had no gene match. This CDR3 contains 15 residues. CDR3 sequence: CASSPAGTGAHTIYF. In DNA form, the CDR3 reads TGTGCCAGCAGCCCCGCCGGGACAGGGGCTCACACCATATATTTT.

This clone was recorded once. J is TRBJ1-5 and V is TRBV30, with D hard to call. V was cut by 4 bases and J by 3 bases, with 13 bases left in between. The CDR3 covers 14 residues. The germline V gene encodes CDR1 GTSNPN and CDR2 SVGIG (reference sequence). The CDR3 region is CAWTRTGVNQPQHF. CDR3 bases: TGTGCCTGGACCAGGACCGGGGTCAATCAGCCCCAGCATTTT.

V is TRBV7-9 and J is TRBJ2-3; 9 bases are a match to TRBD1. The CDR3 is 14 amino acids. Germline lookup yields CDR1 SEHNR and CDR2 FQNEAQ (reference sequence). Trimming took 1 base from V and 5 from J; bases not matched to a gene: 1. The DNA of the CDR3 is TGTGCCAGCAGCTTAGGGACAGGGGTAGATACGCAGTATTTT. This translates into CASSLGTGVDTQYF.

J is TRBJ1-1 and V is TRBV10-3; no clear D. The length of the CDR3 is 15 residues. Looked up from germline, CDR1 is ENHRY and CDR2 is SYGVKD. V lost 2 bases and J lost 3, with 13 bases in between. As DNA, the CDR3 is TGTGCCATCAGTGAGACTCTAAGCGGATACACTGAAGCTTTCTTT. Protein product: CAISETLSGYTEAFF.

The chain combines TRBV5-1 with TRBJ2-3; 8 positions match TRBD2. There are 16 residues in the CDR3. V lost 2 bases, J lost 1 base, and 6 bases stayed unmatched. Germline CDR1 and CDR2: SGHRS and YFSETQ. The CDR3 nucleotides read TGCGCCAGCAGCTTCAGTAGCGGGGTAGGCACAGATACGCAGTATTTT. Translating it yields CASSFSSGVGTDTQYF.

The chain employs TRBV13 and TRBJ1-2, with 8 bases lining up with TRBD1. V shed 4 bases, J shed 8 bases, and the junction held 24 bases outside the gene matches. This CDR3 spans 19 amino acids. From germline, CDR1 is PRHDT and CDR2 FYEKMQ (reference sequence). CDR3 sequence (DNA): TGTGCCAGCAGCTCAAGCGATCTGGGTGGAAGGGACAGGATTTTCGGCTACACCTTC. Amino acid sequence: CASSSSDLGGRDRIFGYTF.

The rearrangement links TRBV19 to TRBJ1-6; D is possibly TRBD1 (5 bases). This CDR3 spans 15 amino acids. Trimming shortened V by 3 bases and J by 5 bases, and 11 bases separated the two germline ends. Per the germline V gene, CDR1 is LNHDA and CDR2 is SQIVND (reference sequence). The DNA for the CDR3 is TGTGCCAGTAGTATCTCTAGGGGCGATAATTCACCCCTCCACTTT. Translated, it gives CASSISRGDNSPLHF.

The chain couples TRBV10-3 to TRBJ2-5, with a possible D match to TRBD1 (6 bases). This CDR3 is 13 amino acids long. V shed 6 bases and J shed 3 bases, with 11 bases lying between them. Germline V gene sequence: CDR1 ENHRY, CDR2 SYGVKD. This CDR3 is CAIRTQGEETQYF. The DNA for the CDR3 is TGTGCCATCAGAACACAGGGCGAAGAGACCCAGTACTTC.

The chain uses TRBV3-1 (or the pseudogene TRBV3-2) and TRBJ2-5; D is unresolved. Germline V gene data show CDR1 as LGHDT and CDR2 as YNNKEL (reference sequence). This CDR3 is 14 amino acids long. The germline V and J ends were trimmed by 0 bases and 11 bases, with 16 bases remaining between them. The CDR3 DNA is TGTGCCAGCAGCCAAGAGCCGACGAGCAGGATGCAGTACTTC. Residues: CASSQEPTSRMQYF.

The V gene is TRBV28, the J gene TRBJ2-2; 7 bases are a match to TRBD1. With 5 bases clipped from V and 0 bases from J, the junction kept 6 bases outside the gene matches. Germline loops: CDR1 MDHEN, CDR2 SYDVKM. The CDR3 loop spans 16 amino acids. CDR3: CASSGTDMTNTGELFF. CDR3 nucleotides: TGTGCCAGCAGTGGGACAGACATGACGAACACCGGGGAGCTGTTTTTT.

V usage is TRBV19 and J usage is TRBJ2-5; D remains ambiguous. This CDR3 comprises 14 residues. V lost 1 base to trimming and J lost 7 bases, with 13 bases between them. Germline V lookup: CDR1 LNHDA, CDR2 SQIVND (reference sequence). This CDR3 is CASSIAPLGGTQYF. The CDR3 DNA follows: TGTGCCAGTAGTATAGCCCCCCTCGGTGGGACCCAGTACTTC.

This clone was recorded only once. This chain connects TRBV2 to TRBJ1-5, with D possibly TRBD1 on 6 matching bases. The CDR3 is made up of 14 amino acids. The germline CDR1 and CDR2 sequences are SNHLY and FYNNEI. Trimming took 7 bases from V and 6 from J, leaving 16 bases between them. CDR3 sequence reads: CASNTIGGGQPQHF. CDR3 in DNA: TGTGCCAGCAATACCATAGGGGGGGGTCAGCCCCAGCATTTT. Filled out from reference TRBV2 and TRBJ1-5, the complete variable domain reads EPEVTQTPSHQVTQMGQEVILRCVPISNHLYFYWYRQILGQKVEFLVSFYNNEISEKSEIFDDQFSVERPDGSNFTLKIRSTKLEDSAMYFCASNTIGGGQPQHFGDGTRLSIL.

This chain uses TRBV7-9 with TRBJ2-2; 10 bases align to TRBD1. Germline loops: CDR1 SEHNR, CDR2 FQNEAQ (reference sequence). The CDR3 length is 15 residues. With 4 bases clipped from V and 7 bases from J, the junction kept 6 bases outside the gene matches. The CDR3 DNA follows: TGTGCCAGCAGCTCGGGGGACAGGGGATACGGGGAGCTGTTTTTT. It encodes CASSSGDRGYGELFF. The full variable domain, rest sourced from reference TRBV7-9 and TRBJ2-2, is DTGVSQNPRHKITKRGQNVTFRCDPISEHNRLYWYRQTLGQGPEFLTYFQNEAQLEKSRLLSDRFSAERPKGSFSTLEIQRTEQGDSAMYLCASSSGDRGYGELFFGEGSRLTVL.

The rearrangement joins TRBV28 to TRBJ2-3; D possibly corresponds to TRBD1 (5 bases). Trimming pared 2 bases from V and 6 bases from J, leaving 15 bases between. The CDR3 length is 15 residues. Germline V CDR1 and CDR2: MDHEN, SYDVKM. This CDR3 reads CASSLGPWGPDTQYF. The CDR3 bases are TGTGCCAGCAGTTTAGGGCCGTGGGGCCCCGATACGCAGTATTTT.

The sample holds a few counts of this clone. The gene calls are TRBV27 and TRBJ1-2; D is uncertain. Trimming took 6 bases from V and 6 from J, leaving 11 bases between them. Germline CDR1 reads MNHEY; CDR2 reads SMNVEV (reference sequence). CDR3 size: 12 residues. CDR3 nucleotides: TGTGCCAGCAGGAGGGCGGCGGATGGCTACACCTTC. Translation: CASRRAADGYTF.

V usage is TRBV2 and J usage is TRBJ1-5, with a possible D match to TRBD1 (5 bases). Germline values: CDR1 SNHLY, CDR2 FYNNEI. This CDR3 has 11 amino acids. V lost 10 bases and J lost 6, with 10 bases in between. Here the CDR3 DNA reads TGTGCCATAGGAGGGGTTCAGCCCCAGCATTTT. Translated, it gives CAIGGVQPQHF.

The V and J genes are TRBV18 and TRBJ1-2; tentatively, D is TRBD1 (6 bases). Between the trimmed V and J ends, which lost 4 bases and 5 bases, there was a span of 17 bases. The germline V gene encodes CDR1 KGHSH and CDR2 LQKENI. This CDR3 comprises 15 residues. This CDR3 reads CASSQAGTGSYGYTF. For the CDR3, the DNA is TGTGCCAGCTCACAAGCAGGAACAGGGTCATATGGCTACACCTTC. Filled out from reference TRBV18 and TRBJ1-2, the complete variable domain reads NAGVMQNPRHLVRRRGQEARLRCSPMKGHSHVYWYRQLPEEGLKFMVYLQKENIIDESGMPKERFSAEFPKEGPSILRIQQVVRGDSAAYFCASSQAGTGSYGYTFGSGTRLTVV.

The chain carries TRBV5-1 and TRBJ2-5, with 7 bases fitting TRBD2. Germline CDR1 reads SGHRS; CDR2 reads YFSETQ. V shed 0 bases and J 2 bases; nucleotides not matched to a gene: 7. The CDR3 runs to 16 residues. The CDR3 protein is CASSLALAGVQETQYF. The CDR3 DNA reads as TGCGCCAGCAGCTTGGCGCTTGCGGGGGTGCAAGAGACCCAGTACTTC.

The genes are TRBV5-6 and TRBJ1-1; no reliable D call. Germline assignment: CDR1 SGHDT and CDR2 YYEEEE. The CDR3 covers 13 residues. Trimming stripped 0 bases from V and 3 bases from J, with 6 bases between. CDR3 DNA: TGTGCCAGCAGCTTGGCTAGATACACTGAAGCTTTCTTT. Protein product: CASSLARYTEAFF.

This clone was detected once. This chain connects TRBV29-1 to TRBJ2-3, with 13 bases that match TRBD2. The CDR3 extends over 16 amino acids. V lost 5 bases and J lost 3; bases outside the gene matches: 8. CDR1 and CDR2 (germline): SQVTM, ANQGSEA. CDR3 nucleotide sequence: TGCAGCGTTCAACTCGGACTAGCGGGGGCAACAGATACGCAGTATTTT. It encodes CSVQLGLAGATDTQYF.

The rearrangement links TRBV3-1 (or the pseudogene TRBV3-2) to TRBJ2-3; tentatively, D is TRBD2 (6 bases). The CDR3 is made up of 16 amino acids. Looked up from germline, CDR1 is LGHDT and CDR2 is YNNKEL (reference sequence). Trimming stripped 5 bases from V and 5 bases from J, with 20 bases between. CDR3 in DNA: TGTGCCAGCAGCTCGGAGGGCCAAGGGCGCTTAGATACGCAGTATTTT. It codes for CASSSEGQGRLDTQYF.